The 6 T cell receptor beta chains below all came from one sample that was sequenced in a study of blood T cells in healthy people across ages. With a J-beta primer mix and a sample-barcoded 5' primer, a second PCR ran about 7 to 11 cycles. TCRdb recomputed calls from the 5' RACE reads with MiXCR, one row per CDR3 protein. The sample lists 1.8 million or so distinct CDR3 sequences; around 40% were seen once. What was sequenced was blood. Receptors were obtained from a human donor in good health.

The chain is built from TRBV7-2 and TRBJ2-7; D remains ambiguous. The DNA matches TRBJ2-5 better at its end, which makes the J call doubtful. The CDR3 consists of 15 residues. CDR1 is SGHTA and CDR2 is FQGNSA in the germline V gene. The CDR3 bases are TGTGCCAGCAGCCCCCGCCGGTGGGAAAAAGAGACCCAGTACTTC. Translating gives CASSPRRWEKETQYF.

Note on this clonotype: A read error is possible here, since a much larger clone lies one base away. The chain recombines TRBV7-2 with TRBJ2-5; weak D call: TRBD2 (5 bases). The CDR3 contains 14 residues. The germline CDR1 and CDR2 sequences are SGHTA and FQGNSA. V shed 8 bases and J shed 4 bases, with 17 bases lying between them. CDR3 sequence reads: CASGTPLDPETQYF. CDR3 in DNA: TGTGCCAGCGGCACCCCACTAGATCCAGAGACCCAGTACTTC.

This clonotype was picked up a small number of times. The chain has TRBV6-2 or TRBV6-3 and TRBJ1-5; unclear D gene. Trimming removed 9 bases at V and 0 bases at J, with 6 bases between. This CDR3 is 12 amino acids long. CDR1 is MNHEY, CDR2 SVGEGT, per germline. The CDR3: CASTTSNQPQHF. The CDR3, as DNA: TGTGCCAGTACAACTAGCAATCAGCCCCAGCATTTT.

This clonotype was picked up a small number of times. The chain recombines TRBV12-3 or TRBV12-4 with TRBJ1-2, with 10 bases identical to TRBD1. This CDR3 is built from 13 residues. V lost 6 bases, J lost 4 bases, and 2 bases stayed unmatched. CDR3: CASRGTGVYGYTF. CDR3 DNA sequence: TGTGCCAGCAGGGGGACAGGGGTCTATGGCTACACCTTC.

Here the CDR3 DNA reads TGTGCCAGCAGTTCTAATACCAAAAGAGTGGGCTCTTACAATGAGCAGTTCTTC. It translates to CASSSNTKRVGSYNEQFF. The chain employs TRBV28 and TRBJ2-1; D gene ambiguous. Germline-derived CDR1 and CDR2 are MDHEN and SYDVKM. The CDR3 is 18 amino acids. Trimming removed 4 bases from V and 4 bases from J, with 23 bases in between.

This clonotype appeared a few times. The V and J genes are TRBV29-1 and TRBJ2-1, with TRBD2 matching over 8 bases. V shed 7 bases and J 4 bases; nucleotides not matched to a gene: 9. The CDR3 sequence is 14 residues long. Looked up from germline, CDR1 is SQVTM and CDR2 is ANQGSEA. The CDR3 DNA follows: TGCAGCGGCTTAGCGGGGATCAAGTACAATGAGCAGTTCTTC. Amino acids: CSGLAGIKYNEQFF.